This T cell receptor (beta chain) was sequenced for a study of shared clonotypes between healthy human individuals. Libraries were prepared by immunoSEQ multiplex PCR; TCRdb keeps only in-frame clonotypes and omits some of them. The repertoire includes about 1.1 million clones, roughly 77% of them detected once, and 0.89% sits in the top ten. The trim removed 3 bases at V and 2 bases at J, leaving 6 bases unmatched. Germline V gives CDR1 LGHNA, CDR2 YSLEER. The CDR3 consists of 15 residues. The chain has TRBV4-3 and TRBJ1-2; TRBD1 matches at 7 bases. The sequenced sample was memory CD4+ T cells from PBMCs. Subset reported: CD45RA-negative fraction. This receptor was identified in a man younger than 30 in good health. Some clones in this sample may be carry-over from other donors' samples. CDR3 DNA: TGCGCCAGCAGCCACGGGGACAGAAGCAACTATGGCTACACCTTC. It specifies CASSHGDRSNYGYTF.